This entry features one TCR beta chain sequence. Antigen unknown. To make TCR beta libraries, researchers used iRepertoire HTBI primers and Arm-PCR of CDR3 regions. From the multiplex PCR reads, TCRdb called clonotypes with MiXCR, one entry per CDR3 protein. The table shows 450,000 or so distinct CDR3 sequences, with 22% occurring only once. These data are taken from a study of regulatory T cells in long-lasting Graves disease. Findings and caveats of the study: Between persistent patients, 2,500 to 3,500 public clonotypes were shared, exceeding the approximately 990 shared between new patients.

The CDR3 consists of 14 residues. V dropped 6 bases and J dropped 6 bases, with 18 bases sitting between them. The germline V gene has CDR1 MNHNS and CDR2 SASEGT. Time point of the sample: persistent/refractory GD, antithyroid drugs over 5 years with positive TRAb. The TCR library used RNA extracted from PBMCs. The chain has TRBV6-1 and TRBJ2-7; TRBD2 is a possible D gene (5 bases). The sequence derives from a female donor with Graves disease. Sample: peripheral blood mononuclear cells (PBMCs), taken when the disease was refractory, from a patient treated with antithyroid drugs. CDR3 sequence (DNA): TGTGCCAGCAGCTCCCCGTCGGAGGCGACCGAGCAGTACTTC. Amino acid sequence: CASSSPSEATEQYF.